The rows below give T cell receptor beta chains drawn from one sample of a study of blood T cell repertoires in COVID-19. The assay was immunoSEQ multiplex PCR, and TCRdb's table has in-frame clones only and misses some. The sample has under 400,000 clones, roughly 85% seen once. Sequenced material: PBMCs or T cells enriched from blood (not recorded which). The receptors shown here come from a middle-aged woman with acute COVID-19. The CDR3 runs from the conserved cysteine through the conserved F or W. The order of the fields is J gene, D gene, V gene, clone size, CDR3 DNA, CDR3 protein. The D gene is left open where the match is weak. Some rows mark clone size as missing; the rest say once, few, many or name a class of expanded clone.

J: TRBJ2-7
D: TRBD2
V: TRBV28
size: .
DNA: TGTGCCAGCAGTTGGACTAGCCGGGGAATCTACGAGCAGTACTTC
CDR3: CASSWTSRGIYEQYF

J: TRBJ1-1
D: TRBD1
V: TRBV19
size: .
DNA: TGTGCCAGTAGTCCCGGGACAGAGTGGAACACTGAAGCTTTCTTT
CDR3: CASSPGTEWNTEAFF

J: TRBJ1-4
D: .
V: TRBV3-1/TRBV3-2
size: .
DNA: TGTGCCAGCAGCCAAGAAGTCGAGAGGTCTAATGAAAAACTGTTTTTT
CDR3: CASSQEVERSNEKLFF

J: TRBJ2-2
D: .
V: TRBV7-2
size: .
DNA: TGTGCCAGCAACCCAATAGGGGGAACCGGGGAGCTGTTTTTT
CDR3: CASNPIGGTGELFF

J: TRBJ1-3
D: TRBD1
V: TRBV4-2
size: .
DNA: TGTGCCAGCAGCCACCATGGGGGACAGGGGGCAAACACCATATATTTT
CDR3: CASSHHGGQGANTIYF

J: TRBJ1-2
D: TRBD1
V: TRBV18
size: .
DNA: TGTGCCAGCTCACCGTTGGGACAGGGCAACTATGGCTACACCTTC
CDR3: CASSPLGQGNYGYTF

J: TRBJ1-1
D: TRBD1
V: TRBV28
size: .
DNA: TGTGCCAGCACCCCCCGACAGGGGCCGATCACTGAAGCTTTCTTT
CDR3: CASTPRQGPITEAFF

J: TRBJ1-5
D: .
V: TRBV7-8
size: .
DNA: TGTGCCAGCAGCGGGCTCGGAGGGAATTCTAATAACCAGCCCCAGCATTTT
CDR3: CASSGLGGNSNNQPQHF

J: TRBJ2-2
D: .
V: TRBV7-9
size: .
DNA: TGTGCCAGCAGCTTAGTCCCCGTTGGAGGGGCGTTAACCGGGGAGCTGTTTTTT
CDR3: CASSLVPVGGALTGELFF

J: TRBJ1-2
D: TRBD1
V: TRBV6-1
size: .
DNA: TGTGCCAGCAGTGACCGGGACAGGGGGCGTTTGACCTATGGCTACACCTTC
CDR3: CASSDRDRGRLTYGYTF

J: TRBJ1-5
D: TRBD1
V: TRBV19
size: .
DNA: TGTGCCAGTAGTCGGGACAGCAAGGTCGGCAATCAGCCCCAGCATTTT
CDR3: CASSRDSKVGNQPQHF

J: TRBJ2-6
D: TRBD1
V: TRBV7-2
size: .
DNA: TGTGCCAGCAGCTTAGTTATCTCAGGGGGCCCTGGGGCCAACGTCCTGACTTTC
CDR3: CASSLVISGGPGANVLTF

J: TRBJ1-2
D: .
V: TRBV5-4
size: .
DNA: TGTGCCAGCAGCTTGATCGGCGGGAACTATGGCTACACCTTC
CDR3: CASSLIGGNYGYTF

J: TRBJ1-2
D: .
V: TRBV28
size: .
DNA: TGTGCCAGCAGGGAGCAGATCAATAACTATGGCTACACCTTC
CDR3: CASREQINNYGYTF

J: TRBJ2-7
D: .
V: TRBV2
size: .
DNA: TGTGCCAGCAGTGAGGAGGGTTCCTACGAGCAGTACTTC
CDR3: CASSEEGSYEQYF

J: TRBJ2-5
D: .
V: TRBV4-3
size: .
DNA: TGCGCCAGCAGCCAAGGGTTGAGTCCCATCCAGTACTTC
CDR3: CASSQGLSPIQYF

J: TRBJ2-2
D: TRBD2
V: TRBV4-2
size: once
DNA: TGTGCCAGCAGCCAAGAGCCAGCGGGGACCACCGGGGAGCTGTTTTTT
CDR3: CASSQEPAGTTGELFF

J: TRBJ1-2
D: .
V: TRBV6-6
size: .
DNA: TGTGCCAGCAGTTACACAGGGCCCTATGGCTACACCTTC
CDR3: CASSYTGPYGYTF

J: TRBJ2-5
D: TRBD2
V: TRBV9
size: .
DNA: TGTGCCAGCAGCGTAGCGGGCGGGGGGGCCTGGGAGACCCAGTACTTC
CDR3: CASSVAGGGAWETQYF

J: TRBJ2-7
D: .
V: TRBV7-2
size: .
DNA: TGTGCCAGCAGCTTAGCGGGACTCCAGAGCTCCTACGAGCAGTACTTC
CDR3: CASSLAGLQSSYEQYF

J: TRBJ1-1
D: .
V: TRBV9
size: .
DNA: TGTGCCAGCAGCCAATCGGCGGAAATGAACACTGAAGCTTTCTTT
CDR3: CASSQSAEMNTEAFF

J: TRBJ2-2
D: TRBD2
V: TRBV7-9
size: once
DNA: TGTGCCGCCCGGGGGGGGCTGATCACCGGGGAGCTGTTTTTT
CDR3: CAARGGLITGELFF

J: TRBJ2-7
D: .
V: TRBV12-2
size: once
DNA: TGTGCAAGTCGCTTAGCGCAATCTACGGGGAAAACCTACGAGCAGTACTTC
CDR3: CASRLAQSTGKTYEQYF

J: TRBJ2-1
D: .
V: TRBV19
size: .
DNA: TGTGCCAGTAGTCCTCGGCGCTGGGGTTCGGGACAGCGGGTCTTATACAATGAGCAGTTCTTC
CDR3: CASSPRRWGSGQRVLYNEQFF

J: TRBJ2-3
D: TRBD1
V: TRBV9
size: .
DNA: TGTGCCAGCAGCTTACAGGGGTACACGCAGTATTTT
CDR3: CASSLQGYTQYF